This T cell receptor (beta chain) came from a study of identifying expanded T cells in peripheral blood. Study-wide results and caveats: Differentially abundant clones: approximately 1.3 between replicates, 15 to 17 at 2 to 3 weeks, over 18 at four. Across healthy donors, higher total template counts meant significantly greater approximately 2-week count variance.

The CDR3 loop spans 16 amino acids. The germline gives CDR1 SGHVS, CDR2 FQNEAQ. Germline trimming cut 1 base from V and 5 bases from J; bases unmatched to any gene: 6. During the collection period, no donor immune events like infections were recorded. The data were produced by immunoSEQ multiplex PCR, yet TCRdb's version contains in-frame clones alone and is incomplete. The sample holds about 86,000 clones, roughly 88% seen once. To note about this clone: What it binds is unknown.

This clonotype originated in a person aged 18 to 75 in good health. V and J are TRBV7-8 and TRBJ2-2, with 8 bases lining up with TRBD2. The sample comprised blood. The CDR3 coding sequence is TGTGCCAGCAGCTTAGGTCCGGGGGGGCAGACCGGGGAGCTGTTTTTT. Encoded protein: CASSLGPGGQTGELFF. Full variable domain (missing parts from reference TRBV7-8 and TRBJ2-2): GAGVSQSPRYKVAKRGQDVALRCDPISGHVSLFWYQQALGQGPEFLTYFQNEAQLDKSGLPSDRFFAERPEGSVSTLKIQRTQQEDSAVYLCASSLGPGGQTGELFFGEGSRLTVL.